This T cell receptor (beta chain) was retrieved from a study of T cell repertoires in ileal Crohn's disease. Study-wide results and caveats: Clonal expansions were more frequent in active smokers than non-smokers at surgery.

A remark on this clone: Antigen specificity is unknown.

V was shortened by 3 bases and J by 5 bases, with 10 bases between the two germline ends. The CDR3 runs to 13 residues. Per the germline V gene, CDR1 is SGHTA and CDR2 is FQGNSA. Produced via immunoSEQ multiplex PCR; TCRdb's table is partial and in-frame only. The sample contains about 3,600 clones, approximately 91% of which appear only once. V and J are TRBV7-2 and TRBJ2-5; D unresolved. The clonotype comes from an adult with Crohn's disease. The specimen was ileal tissue. The CDR3, as DNA: TGTGCCAGCAGCTTCCTGGGTGGGGAGACCCAGTACTTC. This gives the protein CASSFLGGETQYF. The whole variable domain, filled in from reference TRBV7-2 and TRBJ2-5, reads GAGVSQSPSNKVTEKGKDVELRCDPISGHTALYWYRQSLGQGLEFLIYFQGNSAPDKSGLPSDRFSAERTGGSVSTLTIQRTQQEDSAVYLCASSFLGGETQYFGPGTRLLVL.